The 16 T cell receptor beta chains reported below all come from one sample, sequenced in a study of cytomegalovirus exposure and HLA in healthy donors. Primers included in the PCR were 60 Vbeta and 13 Jbeta primers. Using immunoSEQ multiplex PCR, the repertoire was profiled, and TCRdb retains in-frame clones only, with some absent. Of about 77,000 clones detected, about 80% appear once; the ten largest clones hold 3.4%. Material: PBMCs. Receptor source: a man aged 35 to 55 in good health and CMV-seronegative.

V gene TRBV6-5 combines with J gene TRBJ2-3, with D maybe TRBD1 (6 bases). V was shortened by 6 bases and J by 2 bases, with 15 bases between the two germline ends. The CDR3 length is 15 residues. Germline values: CDR1 MNHEY, CDR2 SVGAGI. CDR3 region: CASSPDRVDTDTQYF. As DNA, the CDR3 is TGTGCCAGCAGCCCGGACAGAGTAGACACAGATACGCAGTATTTT.

The V call is TRBV5-1, the J call TRBJ2-7; 7 nucleotides match TRBD1. The CDR3 is 15 residues long. Germline CDR1 and CDR2: SGHRS and YFSETQ. The V gene end was trimmed by 0 bases and the J gene end by 8 bases; junction bases not matched to a gene: 11. CDR3 in amino acids: CASSLAFGTVVQQYF. CDR3 bases: TGCGCCAGCAGCTTGGCGTTCGGGACAGTTGTTCAGCAGTACTTC.

The chain links TRBV18 to TRBJ2-5; the match to TRBD2 covers 8 bases. Germline V gene data show CDR1 as KGHSH and CDR2 as LQKENI. The CDR3 totals 16 residues. J lost 5 bases, V lost 3 bases, and 11 bases had no gene match. The CDR3 is CASSPPRGGDRETQYF. For the CDR3, the DNA is TGTGCCAGCTCACCTCCCCGGGGGGGGGACCGTGAGACCCAGTACTTC.

The CDR3 is CASSSYRPSSYEQYF. The CDR3 DNA reads TGTGCCAGCAGTTCATACAGACCGAGCTCCTACGAGCAGTACTTC. The rearrangement links TRBV6-5 to TRBJ2-5; D unresolved. TRBJ2-7 explains the end of the DNA better; the J call may be wrong. This CDR3 is 15 amino acids long. Looked up from germline, CDR1 is MNHEY and CDR2 is SVGAGI.

This clone has only a few counts. The chain employs TRBV4-1 and TRBJ1-5; no clear D. The CDR3 length is 13 residues. Looked up from germline, CDR1 is MGHRA and CDR2 is YSYEKL. Trimming cost V 0 bases and J 5 bases, with 5 bases left between them. The CDR3, as DNA: TGCGCCAGCAGCCAAGAGTCCTATCAGCCCCAGCATTTT. Translation gives CASSQESYQPQHF.

V gene TRBV6-5 combines with J gene TRBJ2-7, with 8 bases that match TRBD1. V gave up 5 bases and J gave up 6 bases; unmatched junction bases: 12. Germline CDR1 is MNHEY and CDR2 is SVGAGI. This CDR3 has 15 residues. CDR3 protein: CASSPRAGGVCEQYF. The CDR3 DNA follows: TGTGCCAGCAGTCCGCGGGCAGGGGGCGTCTGCGAGCAGTACTTC.

The chain has TRBV7-2 and TRBJ2-3; no clear D gene. V lost 2 bases and J lost 0, with 6 bases in between. This CDR3 is built from 14 residues. From germline, CDR1 is SGHTA and CDR2 FQGNSA. In nucleotides, the CDR3 is TGTGCCAGCAGCTTATACTCTAGCACAGATACGCAGTATTTT. This gives the protein CASSLYSSTDTQYF.

This chain links TRBV7-2 with TRBJ1-2; the D is unclear. The CDR3 spans 14 residues. The germline gives CDR1 SGHTA, CDR2 FQGNSA. Trimming pared 5 bases from V and 1 base from J, leaving 11 bases between. The CDR3 loop reads CASSQDQINYGYTF. The CDR3 DNA reads as TGTGCCAGCAGCCAGGATCAGATTAACTATGGCTACACCTTC.

The chain combines TRBV5-1 with TRBJ2-5; TRBD1 agrees at 7 bases. The CDR3 totals 16 residues. V shed 4 bases, J shed 0 bases, and the junction held 9 bases outside the gene matches. Germline V gives CDR1 SGHRS, CDR2 YFSETQ. DNA of the CDR3: TGCGCCAGCAGCGATCCGGGACAGAACTACCAAGAGACCCAGTACTTC. Its protein is CASSDPGQNYQETQYF.

The genes are TRBV29-1 and TRBJ1-2; D gene unclear. The germline V and J ends were trimmed by 6 bases and 1 base, with 9 bases remaining between them. This CDR3 is 12 amino acids long. Germline CDR1 is SQVTM and CDR2 is ANQGSEA. CDR3 amino acids: CSVTSRNYGYTF. DNA for the CDR3: TGCAGCGTGACATCACGTAACTATGGCTACACCTTC.

This clone was detected a few times. The chain couples TRBV5-1 to TRBJ1-5; D gene ambiguous. The CDR3 has 14 amino acids. The V gene lost 0 bases and the J gene lost 3 bases, with 7 bases spanning the gap. Germline V gene sequence: CDR1 SGHRS, CDR2 YFSETQ. CDR3 DNA sequence: TGCGCCAGCAGCTTGGGACTCAACAATCAGCCCCAGCATTTT. This sequence encodes CASSLGLNNQPQHF.

This clone has only one observation. The chain has TRBV5-8 and TRBJ1-5; no clear D. Trimming took off 4 bases at V and 6 bases at J, with 5 bases between the two ends. Germline CDR1 and CDR2: SGHTS and YDEGEE. CDR3 length: 11 amino acids. In nucleotides, the CDR3 is TGTGCCAGCAGCCCGGGTCAGCCCCAGCATTTT. It is translated as CASSPGQPQHF.

The V and J genes are TRBV6-6 and TRBJ2-7; 11 positions agree with TRBD2. Germline lookup yields CDR1 MNHNY and CDR2 SVGAGI (reference sequence). Trimming took 7 bases from V and 10 from J; bases not matched to a gene: 15. CDR3 size: 15 residues. The CDR3 sequence: CASTPLPVAGGKQYF. The CDR3 bases are TGTGCCAGCACCCCCCTTCCGGTAGCGGGGGGGAAACAGTACTTC.

This clone was observed once. The V gene is TRBV2, the J gene TRBJ2-1, with 8 bases lining up with TRBD2. CDR3 size: 14 residues. Unmatched junction bases numbered 9, after V lost 5 bases and J lost 9 bases. Germline V gene data show CDR1 as SNHLY and CDR2 as FYNNEI. The CDR3 DNA is TGTGCCAGCAGTTCAGCGGGGGTCGGGCTTGAGCAGTTCTTC. As protein: CASSSAGVGLEQFF.

The V gene is TRBV4-1, the J gene TRBJ1-2, with TRBD1 matching 8 bases. This CDR3 region has 16 residues. V gave up 1 base and J gave up 7 bases; unmatched junction bases: 11. Germline CDR1 and CDR2: MGHRA and YSYEKL. The CDR3 loop reads CASSQGFARGPLGYTF. The CDR3 region has the DNA TGCGCCAGCAGCCAAGGTTTCGCCAGGGGGCCGCTTGGCTACACCTTC.

This chain connects TRBV5-6 to TRBJ2-7, with 9 positions matching TRBD2. Germline CDR1 SGHDT, CDR2 YYEEEE. Unmatched junction bases numbered 17, after V lost 3 bases and J lost 7 bases. The CDR3 is made up of 17 amino acids. For the CDR3, the DNA is TGTGCCAGCAGCTCCCCAGCGAGCGGGGGGCCCTGGGGTGAGCAGTACTTC. It yields the protein CASSSPASGGPWGEQYF.